This T cell receptor (beta chain) emerged from a study of blood T cell repertoires in COVID-19. Across the whole study: Specimens from acute and convalescent COVID-19 originated in the United States, Italy and Spain. Sources were T cells, B-cell-depleted T cells, or PBMCs; the material itself was cDNA or gDNA.

Patients in Seattle were enrolled during active infection, then followed longitudinally. There are 16 residues in the CDR3. Germline loops: CDR1 SGDLS, CDR2 YYNGEE. V was trimmed by 4 bases and J by 2 bases, leaving 18 bases between them. In the source study's methods: Reference gene primers were amplified, and this amplification served to estimate nucleated cell counts. TCRdb keeps only in-frame clones here, not all; method: immunoSEQ multiplex PCR. The V and J calls and clone size are taken from that table; D and trimming were inferred from the DNA. In the table there are 100,000 to 150,000 clones, approximately 74% of which are singletons.

V is TRBV9 and J is TRBJ2-5; the D gene is possibly TRBD2 (5 bases). This receptor was taken from a man older than 75 with COVID-19, enrolled during active disease. The sequencing input was peripheral blood. DNA for the CDR3: TGTGCCAGCAGCCCAGGCGTCCGGGATTGGCAAGAGACCCAGTACTTC. This sequence encodes CASSPGVRDWQETQYF.